This T cell receptor beta chain came from a study of cytomegalovirus exposure and HLA in healthy donors. The overall study: Earlier findings included nearly 120 million unique TCR beta sequences obtained from approximately 170 million T cells. General study results and limits: The authors later linked a missense DCLRE1C variant to TCR beta V- and J-gene trimming. A few chains linked to CMV were shown in vitro to be specific for CMV antigens.

This clone has more than one count but fewer than ten. Its antigen is undetermined. Researchers ran the PCR with 60 Vbeta and 13 Jbeta primers. TCRdb's copy holds only in-frame clones and misses some; the assay was immunoSEQ multiplex PCR. The table has about 190,000 clones, around 75% seen once. The receptor's source is a woman in her twenties or thirties in good health and CMV-seropositive. Sample: PBMCs.

The CDR3 DNA follows: TGTGCCAGCATTCAAGGACAGGGGATCGCTGAAGCTTTCTTT. This translates into CASIQGQGIAEAFF. The chain carries TRBV7-9 and TRBJ1-1; 9 bases align to TRBD1. This CDR3 region has 14 residues. In germline, CDR1 is SEHNR, CDR2 FQNEAQ (reference sequence). The V gene end was trimmed by 7 bases and the J gene end by 6 bases; junction bases not matched to a gene: 9. Full variable domain (outside the CDR3, taken from reference TRBV7-9 and TRBJ1-1): DTGVSQNPRHKITKRGQNVTFRCDPISEHNRLYWYRQTLGQGPEFLTYFQNEAQLEKSRLLSDRFSAERPKGSFSTLEIQRTEQGDSAMYLCASIQGQGIAEAFFGQGTRLTVV.